This record covers a single T cell receptor (beta chain). What this receptor recognizes is not known. No base quality information exists; no much larger clone differs at one position. At one collaborating source in Seattle, patients were enrolled during active infection and were followed longitudinally through the course of disease. Each collaborating institution followed its own protocols to collect whole blood in K2EDTA tubes. Collaborator samples were shipped for TCRbeta analysis as frozen whole blood, isolated PBMCs, or DNA extracted from either sample type. The data originate from a study of blood T cell repertoires in COVID-19 (TCRdb year 2020). For context, the study as a whole: Samples covering the acute and convalescent phases of COVID-19 were provided by collaborators in the United States, Italy and Spain. The prospective study material was composed of cDNA or gDNA derived from T cells, B-cell-depleted T cells, or PBMCs. Deeply sampled blood TCRbeta repertoires from subjects exposed to, actively infected with, or recovered from COVID-19 were included in the dataset. The repertoires were made available in a free public database intended to serve as a resource for research on the immune response to SARS-CoV-2. The samples were drawn from two sources: the first 160 participants of the ongoing ImmuneRACE study, and 1,254 subjects contributed by 6 global collaborators. The sample metadata nearly always contained a de-identified subject ID, COVID-19 status, age in years and sex. Where HLA class I and class II types were available, the types were taken from metadata supplied by the sample provider, not from assay-based typing.

The immunoSEQ Assay, a bias-controlled multiplex PCR, was used to amplify TCRbeta CDR3 regions from genomic DNA. From the authors' description of their analysis: Within the assay, amplification of reference gene primers was used to estimate how many nucleated cells each sample contained. To quantify the absolute abundance of each unique TCRbeta CDR3 rearrangement, sequence reads were collapsed and filtered. For each sample, productive Simpson clonality was calculated by taking the square root of Simpson's diversity index across productive rearrangements. The immuneACCESS repertoire file appears here via TCRdb, limited to in-frame rearrangements. These files lack a portion of the clones; in checked studies, under half of the deficit traces to unresolved V genes, and the cause of the others is not known. V, J and clone size reflect that table, while D and trimming were determined from the DNA. This sample lists under 550,000 clones; around nine tenths were detected once. 0.7% to 0.85% of the sample belongs to the ten largest clones.

General findings and caveats noted by the study authors: How much clinical and demographic metadata was included differed by source and by participant, and the metadata was provided uncurated.

According to the germline V gene, CDR1 reads KGHSH and CDR2 reads LQKENI. Taken from cysteine to phenylalanine, the CDR3 has 14 residues. The kept DNA is CDR3 alone, 42 bases in frame from the first base. V gives up 2 bases and J gives up 5 bases, and the segment between their germline ends measures 11 bases. Sequencing input: peripheral blood. The chain uses TRBV18 and TRBJ2-3; matching of 5 bases hints at TRBD2 as the D gene. This TCR was sampled from a young man with COVID-19, enrolled during active disease. For the CDR3, the sequence is CASSPSSLIDTQYF. The sequence in DNA is TGTGCCAGCTCACCATCTAGCTTAATAGATACGCAGTATTTT.